The 14 T cell receptor beta chains reported below all come from one sample, sequenced in a study of beta chain features in type 1 diabetes. No cognate antigen is known for these TCRs. Study findings and constraints: Significant though moderate, a shortening of TCRB CDR3s appeared in all four CD4+ subsets of Type 1 diabetes patients.

TCRB transcripts that were expressed got sequenced, as all of the isolated RNA had been reverse transcribed. TCRdb keeps only in-frame clones here, not all; method: immunoSEQ multiplex PCR. The sample includes about 250,000 clones, about a tenth of them seen just once. Sequenced material: naive CD4+ T cells from blood. The receptors here all came from a young man with type 1 diabetes.

As concerns this clone: This sample includes further DNA sequences coding for the same CDR3. The chain is built from TRBV5-4 and TRBJ2-5; D remains ambiguous. The CDR3 has 13 residues. V was pared by 0 bases and J by 2 bases, with 5 bases between. The germline gives CDR1 SGHNT, CDR2 YYREEE (reference sequence). The CDR3 loop reads CASSLGQQETQYF. In DNA, the CDR3 is TGTGCCAGCAGCTTGGGGCAGCAAGAGACCCAGTACTTC.

The chain couples TRBV28 to TRBJ2-7, with a possible D match to TRBD2 (6 bases). Germline CDR1 is MDHEN and CDR2 is SYDVKM. The length of the CDR3 is 14 residues. The V and J ends lost 7 bases and 3 bases respectively, with 16 bases between them. CDR3 region: CASTPGGIDYEQYF. CDR3 DNA: TGTGCCAGCACCCCAGGAGGGATCGACTACGAGCAGTACTTC.

This clone has only a few counts. The CDR3 nucleotides read TGCGCCAGCAGCCAAAAGGGTAGCGGGGGGTTCACAGATACGCAGTATTTT. This sequence encodes CASSQKGSGGFTDTQYF. The genes are TRBV4-3 and TRBJ2-3; 10 bases are a match to TRBD2. J was trimmed by 2 bases and V by 2 bases; bases with no gene match: 7. This CDR3 has 17 amino acids. CDR1 and CDR2 (germline): LGHNA, YSLEER.

The CDR3 bases are TGTGCCAGCAGCCAGGGGGAAGGCTATGGCTACACCTTC. Its translation: CASSQGEGYGYTF. The chain has TRBV7-2 and TRBJ1-2, with 7 positions matching TRBD1. CDR3 size: 13 residues. Germline-derived CDR1 and CDR2 are SGHTA and FQGNSA. The trim removed 5 bases at V and 4 bases at J, leaving 4 bases unmatched.

The chain links TRBV20-1 to TRBJ2-7; D perhaps matches TRBD1 (6 bases). Looked up from germline, CDR1 is DFQATT and CDR2 is SNEGSKA (reference sequence). CDR3 length: 11 amino acids. V lost 1 base to trimming and J lost 6 bases, with 7 bases between them. The CDR3 DNA is TGCAGTGCTAGAGGGGGGCCCGAGCAGTACTTC. This encodes CSARGGPEQYF.

The genes are TRBV18 and TRBJ1-2; no clear D gene. The length of the CDR3 is 14 residues. V was trimmed by 6 bases and J by 4 bases, leaving 15 bases between them. Germline V lookup: CDR1 KGHSH, CDR2 LQKENI. The CDR3 bases are TGTGCCAGCTCGCCAACCGATGCGAGCTATGGCTACACCTTC. Encoded protein: CASSPTDASYGYTF.

This clone was seen more than once but under ten times. The chain has TRBV4-1 and TRBJ2-1; the match to TRBD2 covers 9 bases. The CDR3 sequence is 14 residues long. V lost 8 bases to trimming and J lost 10 bases; unmatched junction nucleotides: 12. Per germline, CDR1 MGHRA and CDR2 YSYEKL. This chain's CDR3 is CASSLAGAHGEQFF. As DNA, the CDR3 is TGCGCCAGCTCTTTAGCGGGGGCACATGGGGAGCAGTTCTTC.

The chain uses TRBV6-1 and TRBJ1-1; TRBD1 matches 8 bases. Germline loops: CDR1 MNHNS, CDR2 SASEGT. The length of the CDR3 is 11 residues. V shed 11 bases and J 8 bases; nucleotides not matched to a gene: 7. CDR3 sequence: CAGGTGREAFF. CDR3 DNA sequence: TGTGCCGGTGGGACAGGACGGGAAGCTTTCTTT.

V usage is TRBV5-1 and J usage is TRBJ1-5, with D tentatively TRBD1 (5 bases). There are 15 residues in the CDR3. Germline values: CDR1 SGHRS, CDR2 YFSETQ. Trimming cost V 5 bases and J 0 bases, with 12 bases left between them. The CDR3 spells CASRPTAYSNQPQHF. CDR3 coding DNA: TGCGCCAGCAGGCCGACAGCTTATAGCAATCAGCCCCAGCATTTT.

The chain combines TRBV25-1 with TRBJ2-3; TRBD1 might be the D (6 bases). The ends were cut back, 6 bases at V and 2 bases at J, with 12 bases in the middle. The CDR3 sequence is 14 residues long. CDR1 MGHDK and CDR2 SYGVNS come from the germline V gene. CDR3 in amino acids: CASRDRRHTDTQYF. As DNA, the CDR3 is TGTGCCAGCAGGGACAGAAGGCACACAGATACGCAGTATTTT.

This clone was picked up a small number of times. V usage is TRBV6-1 and J usage is TRBJ2-1; 9 nucleotides match TRBD2. The CDR3 is 15 residues long. Trimming removed 5 bases from V and 6 bases from J; junction bases left unmatched: 8. Germline CDR1 is MNHNS and CDR2 is SASEGT. In DNA, the CDR3 is TGTGCCAGCAGTCGAGGCGGGGGGGCTGGCAATGAGCAGTTCTTC. Translating gives CASSRGGGAGNEQFF.

The chain joins TRBV20-1 to TRBJ2-1; 7 bases align to TRBD2. Germline V gene lookup returns CDR1 DFQATT and CDR2 SNEGSKA (reference sequence). Trimming removed 6 bases from V and 8 bases from J; junction bases left unmatched: 4. The CDR3 contains 11 residues. The CDR3 is CSARTRDEQFF. The CDR3 DNA sequence: TGCAGTGCCAGGACTAGAGATGAGCAGTTCTTC.

J is TRBJ2-1 and V is TRBV5-6, with 8 bases identical to TRBD2. The CDR3 totals 14 residues. V was clipped by 0 bases and J by 14 bases; unmatched bases: 10. Germline V gives CDR1 SGHDT, CDR2 YYEEEE. The CDR3, as DNA: TGTGCCAGCAGCTTGGAGCGGGGGACGGTTTTGGAGTTCTTC. This codes for CASSLERGTVLEFF. The whole variable domain, filled in from reference TRBV5-6 and TRBJ2-1, reads DAGVTQSPTHLIKTRGQQVTLRCSPKSGHDTVSWYQQALGQGPQFIFQYYEEEERQRGNFPDRFSGHQFPNYSSELNVNALLLGDSALYLCASSLERGTVLEFFGPGTRLTVL.

The chain is built from TRBV14 and TRBJ2-5, with TRBD1 matching over 8 bases. The ends lost 4 bases at V and 4 bases at J; junction bases unmatched: 5. There are 14 residues in the CDR3. Germline V lookup: CDR1 SGHDN, CDR2 FVKESK. The CDR3 sequence is CASSPRQGRETQYF. CDR3 coding DNA: TGTGCCAGCAGCCCCCGACAGGGGAGAGAGACCCAGTACTTC.